This passage covers 32 T cell receptor beta chains from one sample sequenced in a study of OX40 agonist ivuxolimab in advanced cancers. Profiling relied on immunoSEQ multiplex PCR, and the TCRdb table lists in-frame clones only, not all of them. The table lists some 95,000 clones, 88% of them singletons. The sequencing used CD4+ or CD8+ T cells sorted from blood, collected in a trial of the OX40 agonist ivuxolimab. These receptors all stem from an adult with an advanced solid tumor such as melanoma, head and neck, liver or kidney cancer.

In this sample, this clone turned up once. The chain employs TRBV7-2 and TRBJ2-3, with D perhaps matching TRBD2 (7 bases). CDR1 and CDR2 from the germline V gene are SGHTA and FQGNSA. The CDR3 is made up of 14 amino acids. V was clipped by 6 bases and J by 2 bases, with 12 bases between them. The CDR3, as DNA: TGTGCCAGCAGTTCGGGGGGCACCACAGATACGCAGTATTTT. It codes for CASSSGGTTDTQYF.

The chain combines TRBV5-1 with TRBJ2-1; D tentatively reads TRBD1 or TRBD2 (6 bases each). CDR1 and CDR2 from the germline V gene are SGHRS and YFSETQ. The CDR3 runs 15 residues. V was shortened by 0 bases and J by 9 bases, with 16 bases between the two germline ends. CDR3 nucleotide sequence: TGCGCCAGCAGCTTGGAAGGGCATAAGGGGGGTGAGCAGTTCTTC. The encoded protein is CASSLEGHKGGEQFF.

The rearrangement uses TRBV7-6 and TRBJ2-1; D is unresolved. The CDR3 is made up of 15 amino acids. V lost 5 bases and J 4 bases, leaving 15 bases between the germline ends. CDR1 is SGHVS and CDR2 is FNYEAQ in the germline V gene. The CDR3 region is CASSPPASWYNEQFF. CDR3 DNA sequence: TGTGCCAGCAGCCCACCCGCGAGTTGGTACAATGAGCAGTTCTTC.

In its sample, this clone was seen a few times. The genes are TRBV2 and TRBJ1-5; perhaps TRBD1 as D (5 bases). There are 15 residues in the CDR3. Trimming removed 7 bases at V and 1 base at J, with 14 bases between. Germline CDR1 and CDR2: SNHLY and FYNNEI. CDR3 region: CASTEWGRSNQPQHF. Written as DNA, the CDR3 is TGTGCCAGCACCGAGTGGGGGAGAAGCAATCAGCCCCAGCATTTT.

The chain has TRBV7-9 and TRBJ2-2; a weak D match, TRBD2 (6 bases). The CDR3 length is 14 residues. The germline V gene encodes CDR1 SEHNR and CDR2 FQNEAQ (reference sequence). Trimming took off 4 bases at V and 5 bases at J, with 11 bases between the two ends. The CDR3 reads CASSYTAGTGELFF. CDR3 in DNA: TGTGCCAGCAGCTATACCGCGGGGACCGGGGAGCTGTTTTTT.

The V gene is TRBV29-1, the J gene TRBJ1-5; 8 nucleotides line up with TRBD1. This CDR3 comprises 13 residues. Germline V gene data show CDR1 as SQVTM and CDR2 as ANQGSEA. The ends lost 5 bases at V and 5 bases at J; junction bases unmatched: 5. The CDR3 loop is CSVSTGGDQPQHF. In DNA, the CDR3 is TGCAGCGTTTCTACAGGGGGGGATCAGCCCCAGCATTTT.

The chain joins TRBV18 to TRBJ2-3, with 8 bases fitting TRBD2. J was trimmed by 0 bases and V by 4 bases; bases with no gene match: 6. This CDR3 spans 16 amino acids. The germline gives CDR1 KGHSH, CDR2 LQKENI. In DNA, the CDR3 is TGTGCCAGCTCACGTATAGCGGGGCAGAGCACAGATACGCAGTATTTT. Its translation: CASSRIAGQSTDTQYF. The complete variable domain, with remaining parts taken from reference TRBV18 and TRBJ2-3, reads NAGVMQNPRHLVRRRGQEARLRCSPMKGHSHVYWYRQLPEEGLKFMVYLQKENIIDESGMPKERFSAEFPKEGPSILRIQQVVRGDSAAYFCASSRIAGQSTDTQYFGPGTRLTVL.

V is TRBV30 and J is TRBJ2-7, with TRBD2 identical over 11 bases. The CDR3 is 16 residues long. J was trimmed by 1 base and V by 1 base; bases with no gene match: 6. Germline assignment: CDR1 GTSNPN and CDR2 SVGIG (reference sequence). This CDR3 is CAWSDSRTSGSYEQYF. The CDR3 nucleotides read TGTGCCTGGAGTGACTCCCGGACTAGCGGGTCCTACGAGCAGTACTTC.

V is TRBV19 and J is TRBJ2-1, with 9 positions matching TRBD2. V shed 5 bases, J shed 8 bases, and the junction held 10 bases outside the gene matches. This CDR3 is built from 15 residues. Per germline, CDR1 LNHDA and CDR2 SQIVND (reference sequence). CDR3 bases: TGTGCCAGTAGTCCAAGGGGACTAGCTGAGTATGAGCAGTTCTTC. Protein product: CASSPRGLAEYEQFF.

The CDR3 coding sequence is TGTGCCAGCAGCTTAGGGACGGACTCCTATAATTCACCCCTCCACTTT. It codes for CASSLGTDSYNSPLHF. This chain links TRBV4-2 with TRBJ1-6, with a possible D match to TRBD1 (5 bases). Trimming took 5 bases from V and 0 from J, leaving 11 bases between them. Germline lookup yields CDR1 LGHNA and CDR2 YNFKEQ. The CDR3 has 16 residues.

The chain couples TRBV10-3 to TRBJ1-2; D is unclear. CDR1 and CDR2 from the germline V gene are ENHRY and SYGVKD. This CDR3 comprises 14 residues. Trimming removed 2 bases from V and 5 bases from J, with 12 bases in between. CDR3 nucleotides: TGTGCCATCAGTGAGGGCCCTAGTCGATATGGCTACACCTTC. Protein sequence: CAISEGPSRYGYTF.

The V call is TRBV7-2, the J call TRBJ2-5; TRBD1 agrees at 12 bases. The germline V gene has CDR1 SGHTA and CDR2 FQGNSA. This CDR3 is built from 14 residues. With 5 bases clipped from V and 8 bases from J, the junction kept 6 bases outside the gene matches. CDR3 sequence reads: CASSPGTGGATQYF. The CDR3, as DNA: TGTGCCAGCAGCCCGGGGACAGGGGGCGCTACCCAGTACTTC.

The CDR3 loop is CASSQSFQGAGNTIYF. For the CDR3, the DNA is TGCGCCAGCAGCCAGTCCTTTCAGGGGGCAGGAAACACCATATATTTT. The chain has TRBV4-3 and TRBJ1-3; TRBD1 agrees at 8 bases. The germline V gene encodes CDR1 LGHNA and CDR2 YSLEER. CDR3 length: 16 amino acids. V trimming: 3 bases; J trimming: 4 bases; junction bases outside the gene matches: 8.

For the CDR3, the DNA is TGTGCCAGCAGTCAACAGGGAGATACCGGGGAGCTGTTTTTT. It encodes CASSQQGDTGELFF. V is TRBV6-6 and J is TRBJ2-2; perhaps TRBD1 as D (6 bases). Trimming cost V 5 bases and J 5 bases, with 12 bases left between them. Germline V gene sequence: CDR1 MNHNY, CDR2 SVGAGI (reference sequence). The CDR3 length is 14 residues.

The chain is built from TRBV11-2 and TRBJ1-2; no definite D call. Trimming took 4 bases from V and 2 from J, leaving 11 bases between them. CDR3 length: 14 amino acids. Germline V gene sequence: CDR1 SGHAT, CDR2 FQNNGV. The CDR3 bases are TGTGCCAGCAGCTCCCCGGACTGGAACTATGGCTACACCTTC. Amino acid sequence: CASSSPDWNYGYTF.

The chain recombines TRBV6-1 with TRBJ1-1; perhaps TRBD1 as D (5 bases). CDR1 is MNHNS and CDR2 is SASEGT in the germline V gene. The CDR3 length is 12 residues. V shed 8 bases and J shed 4 bases, with 11 bases lying between them. The CDR3 coding sequence is TGTGCCAGCGTCAGGGAGGGCACTGAAGCTTTCTTT. Its translation is CASVREGTEAFF.

This clone was seen just once. V usage is TRBV2 and J usage is TRBJ2-2; no firm D call. The V gene lost 3 bases and the J gene lost 0 bases, with 8 bases spanning the gap. The V gene's germline CDR1 is SNHLY and CDR2 FYNNEI. The CDR3 is made up of 15 amino acids. The CDR3 DNA follows: TGTGCCAGCAGTGAGGTGAGCGCGAACACCGGGGAGCTGTTTTTT. Amino acid sequence: CASSEVSANTGELFF.

This clone was counted once. V gene TRBV28 combines with J gene TRBJ1-3; a weak D match, TRBD1 (5 bases). Trimming pared 5 bases from V and 0 bases from J, leaving 17 bases between. Germline values: CDR1 MDHEN, CDR2 SYDVKM. The length of the CDR3 is 17 residues. CDR3 sequence (DNA): TGTGCCAGCAGTGGTGCCGGGGCCCAGTTCTCTGGAAACACCATATATTTT. Its protein product is CASSGAGAQFSGNTIYF. The full variable domain, its missing parts supplied by reference TRBV28 and TRBJ1-3, is DVKVTQSSRYLVKRTGEKVFLECVQDMDHENMFWYRQDPGLGLRLIYFSYDVKMKEKGDIPEGYSVSREKKERFSLILESASTNQTSMYLCASSGAGAQFSGNTIYFGEGSWLTVV.

This clone was seen more than once but under ten times. In the same sample, other DNA sequences code for this CDR3. The V and J genes are TRBV11-2 and TRBJ2-7, with D unclear. V was pared by 5 bases and J by 2 bases, with 4 bases between. The CDR3 is made up of 11 amino acids. Germline values: CDR1 SGHAT, CDR2 FQNNGV. The DNA for the CDR3 is TGTGCCAGCAGCCCGGCCTACGAGCAGTACTTC. Its translation is CASSPAYEQYF.

The gene calls are TRBV11-3 and TRBJ2-3, with 12 bases identical to TRBD2. This CDR3 spans 16 amino acids. Looked up from germline, CDR1 is SGHNT and CDR2 is YENEEA. The V gene end was trimmed by 6 bases and the J gene end by 6 bases; junction bases not matched to a gene: 10. The CDR3 DNA sequence: TGTGCCAGCAGTATGACTAGCGGGAGTGGTGAGGATACGCAGTATTTT. This translates into CASSMTSGSGEDTQYF.

The V and J genes are TRBV6-5 and TRBJ1-1; TRBD1 aligns across 7 bases. The CDR3 is 13 residues long. V shed 10 bases, J shed 1 base, and the junction held 6 bases outside the gene matches. CDR1 is MNHEY and CDR2 is SVGAGI in the germline V gene. The CDR3 loop reads CAIKNRGNTEAFF. Written as DNA, the CDR3 is TGTGCCATCAAGAACAGGGGGAACACTGAAGCTTTCTTT.

The rearrangement links TRBV28 to TRBJ2-7, with D possibly TRBD1 on 5 matching bases. V was clipped by 1 base and J by 2 bases, with 9 bases between them. This CDR3 has 14 amino acids. The V gene's germline CDR1 is MDHEN and CDR2 SYDVKM. CDR3 amino acids: CASSLSRVTYEQYF. The CDR3 DNA reads as TGTGCCAGCAGTTTATCCAGGGTAACCTACGAGCAGTACTTC. Filled out from reference TRBV28 and TRBJ2-7, the complete variable domain reads DVKVTQSSRYLVKRTGEKVFLECVQDMDHENMFWYRQDPGLGLRLIYFSYDVKMKEKGDIPEGYSVSREKKERFSLILESASTNQTSMYLCASSLSRVTYEQYFGPGTRLTVT.

Remarks on this clone: Its ends do not fully match the called genes, so a read error is possible. The chain couples TRBV4-1 to TRBJ2-7, with 8 positions matching TRBD2. The length of the CDR3 is 17 residues. Looked up from germline, CDR1 is MGHRA and CDR2 is YSYEKL. The CDR3 loop is CASSQSRGSGTSFEQYF. CDR3 nucleotide sequence: TGCGCCAGCAGCCAAAGTCGAGGTAGCGGGACTTCCTTCGAGCAGTACTTC.

J is TRBJ2-1 and V is TRBV7-8, with a weak D call TRBD1 (7 bases). The V and J ends lost 1 base and 6 bases respectively, with 16 bases between them. Germline V CDR1 and CDR2: SGHVS, FQNEAQ. The CDR3 consists of 16 residues. CDR3 DNA: TGTGCCAGCAGCTTAGTTAGGCAGGGGGGCCGCAATGAGCAGTTCTTC. Amino acid sequence: CASSLVRQGGRNEQFF.

V and J are TRBV6-5 and TRBJ1-2; D is perhaps TRBD1 (6 bases). Germline V gene lookup returns CDR1 MNHEY and CDR2 SVGAGI. The length of the CDR3 is 14 residues. Trimming took 6 bases from V and 4 from J, leaving 15 bases between them. The CDR3 nucleotides are TGTGCCAGCAGCTGGGGGGGGGCACCCTATGGCTACACCTTC. It is translated as CASSWGGAPYGYTF.

The table lists this clone with a count of one. The rearrangement links TRBV5-1 to TRBJ1-2; perhaps TRBD1 as D (5 bases). Trimming stripped 0 bases from V and 4 bases from J, with 10 bases between. The CDR3 is 14 residues long. Germline values: CDR1 SGHRS, CDR2 YFSETQ. This CDR3 is CASSLEGMPYGYTF. Here the CDR3 DNA reads TGCGCCAGCAGCTTGGAGGGGATGCCCTATGGCTACACCTTC.

The chain uses TRBV5-5 and TRBJ1-1; tentatively, D is TRBD1 (5 bases). The V gene's germline CDR1 is SGHKS and CDR2 YYEKEE (reference sequence). The CDR3 is 14 amino acids. V dropped 5 bases and J dropped 3 bases, with 14 bases sitting between them. The CDR3 sequence is CASRLSGGYTEAFF. The DNA for the CDR3 is TGTGCCAGCAGACTGAGTGGGGGTTACACTGAAGCTTTCTTT. The full variable domain, its missing parts supplied by reference TRBV5-5 and TRBJ1-1, is DAGVTQSPTHLIKTRGQQVTLRCSPISGHKSVSWYQQVLGQGPQFIFQYYEKEERGRGNFPDRFSARQFPNYSSELNVNALLLGDSALYLCASRLSGGYTEAFFGQGTRLTVV.

The chain's CDR3 is CASSSTGKSEAFF. For the CDR3, the DNA is TGTGCCAGCTCATCGACAGGTAAAAGTGAAGCTTTCTTT. This chain joins TRBV18 and TRBJ1-1; a possible D gene is TRBD1 (6 bases). Germline CDR1 and CDR2: KGHSH and LQKENI. V lost 5 bases and J 7 bases, leaving 14 bases between the germline ends. The CDR3 length is 13 residues.

The chain recombines TRBV18 with TRBJ1-1, with unresolved D. This CDR3 has 11 amino acids. The V end was cut by 3 bases, the J end by 7 bases, with 6 bases between. Germline V CDR1 and CDR2: KGHSH, LQKENI. Here the CDR3 reads CASSPEGEAFF. CDR3 DNA: TGTGCCAGCTCACCGGAAGGTGAAGCTTTCTTT.

The V call is TRBV7-8, the J call TRBJ1-2, with D unclear. The CDR3 totals 13 residues. Per the germline V gene, CDR1 is SGHVS and CDR2 is FQNEAQ. The V and J ends lost 2 bases and 2 bases respectively, with 6 bases between them. This CDR3 reads CASSLHGNYGYTF. CDR3 DNA sequence: TGTGCCAGCAGCTTACATGGGAACTATGGCTACACCTTC. Filled out from reference TRBV7-8 and TRBJ1-2, the complete variable domain reads GAGVSQSPRYKVAKRGQDVALRCDPISGHVSLFWYQQALGQGPEFLTYFQNEAQLDKSGLPSDRFFAERPEGSVSTLKIQRTQQEDSAVYLCASSLHGNYGYTFGSGTRLTVV.

The J gene is TRBJ2-2, the V gene TRBV5-1; a weak D match, TRBD2 (5 bases). Germline CDR1 and CDR2: SGHRS and YFSETQ. This CDR3 has 14 amino acids. Deletions cut 2 bases from V and 5 bases from J, with 10 bases between. The CDR3 region is CASSLLEATGELFF. In nucleotides, the CDR3 is TGCGCCAGCAGCTTATTGGAGGCAACCGGGGAGCTGTTTTTT.

The chain is built from TRBV18 and TRBJ2-7, with D unresolved. V was cut by 4 bases and J by 2 bases, with 12 bases left in between. This CDR3 is 14 amino acids long. Looked up from germline, CDR1 is KGHSH and CDR2 is LQKENI. The CDR3 bases are TGTGCCAGCTCACACGAGGCCCGGGCCTACGAGCAGTACGTC. It translates to CASSHEARAYEQYV.